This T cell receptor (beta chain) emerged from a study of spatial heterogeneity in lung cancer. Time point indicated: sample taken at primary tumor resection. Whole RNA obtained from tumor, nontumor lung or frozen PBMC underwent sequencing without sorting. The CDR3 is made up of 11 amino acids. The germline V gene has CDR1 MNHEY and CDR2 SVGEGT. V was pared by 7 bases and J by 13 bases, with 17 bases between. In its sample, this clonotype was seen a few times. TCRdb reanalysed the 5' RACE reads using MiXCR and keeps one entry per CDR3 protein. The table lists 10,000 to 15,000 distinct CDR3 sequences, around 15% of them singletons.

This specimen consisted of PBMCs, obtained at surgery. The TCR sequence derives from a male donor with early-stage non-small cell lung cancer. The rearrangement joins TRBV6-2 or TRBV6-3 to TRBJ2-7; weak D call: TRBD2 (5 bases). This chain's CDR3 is CASTGNTHRYF. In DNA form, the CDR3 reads TGTGCCAGCACCGGGAATACCCATCGATACTTC.